The entry below gives a single T cell receptor (beta chain) sequence along with its context. These data are taken from a study of blood T cell repertoires in COVID-19. Study context: Sites in the United States, Italy and Spain provided acute and convalescent COVID-19 samples. From T cells, B-cell-depleted T cells, or PBMCs came the material, which was cDNA or gDNA.

The CDR3 runs 14 residues. Germline V gene lookup returns CDR1 GTSNPN and CDR2 SVGIG (reference sequence). V was cut by 0 bases and J by 5 bases, with 13 bases left in between. Original processing notes: Amplification of reference gene primers provided the estimated nucleated cell counts. TCRdb keeps only in-frame clones here, not all; method: immunoSEQ multiplex PCR. V and J calls and clone size are as listed in that table; D and trimming were resolved from the DNA. The profile shows fewer than 250,000 clones, 84% of them singletons. The sample consisted of peripheral blood. The chain has TRBV30 and TRBJ1-1, with a weak D call TRBD1 (6 bases). This clonotype was obtained from a woman between 70 and 85 years old with active or convalescent COVID-19. The CDR3, as DNA: TGTGCCTGGAGTGTACGTGGGGGCGCGACTGAAGCTTTCTTT. As protein: CAWSVRGGATEAFF.